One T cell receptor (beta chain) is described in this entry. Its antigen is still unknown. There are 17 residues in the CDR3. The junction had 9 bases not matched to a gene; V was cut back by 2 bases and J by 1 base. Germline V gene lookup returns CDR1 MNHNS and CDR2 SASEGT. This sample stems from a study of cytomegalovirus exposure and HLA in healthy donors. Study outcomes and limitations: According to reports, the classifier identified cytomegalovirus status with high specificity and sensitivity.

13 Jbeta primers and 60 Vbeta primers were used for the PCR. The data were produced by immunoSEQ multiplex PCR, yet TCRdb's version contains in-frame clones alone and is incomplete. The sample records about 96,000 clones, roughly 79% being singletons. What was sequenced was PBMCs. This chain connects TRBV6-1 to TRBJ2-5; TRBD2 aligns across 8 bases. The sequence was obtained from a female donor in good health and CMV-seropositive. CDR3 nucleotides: TGTGCCAGCAGTGAATGGCTAGCGGGTCGCCTCCAAGAGACCCAGTACTTC. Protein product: CASSEWLAGRLQETQYF.